This TCR beta chain emerged from a study of blood T cell repertoires in COVID-19 (dated by TCRdb to about 2020). Regarding the complete study: Collaborator samples came from the United States, Italy and Spain and covered acute and convalescent phases of COVID-19. The prospective study material was composed of cDNA or gDNA derived from T cells, B-cell-depleted T cells, or PBMCs. Subjects who had been exposed to COVID-19, were actively infected with it, or had recovered from it provided the deeply sampled blood TCRbeta repertoires that made up the dataset. The repertoires were made available in a free public database intended to serve as a resource for research on the immune response to SARS-CoV-2. Samples were obtained from the ongoing ImmuneRACE study (first 160 participants) and from roughly 1,300 subjects provided by 6 global collaborators. Nearly every sample came with metadata listing a de-identified subject ID, COVID-19 status, age in years and sex. Where available, HLA class I and class II types were obtained from metadata supplied by the sample provider rather than from assay-based typing.

CDR1 and CDR2 were assigned from the germline V gene as LGHNA and YSLEER. The junction shows trimming of 0 bases on V and 9 bases on J, and the gene matches do not reach 7 bases of it. From the cysteine up to the phenylalanine, the CDR3 has a length of 16 residues. Only CDR3 DNA remains: 48 bases, in frame from the first base. One collaborating source in Seattle enrolled patients while the patients were actively infected and followed the patients over time throughout the course of disease. Each collaborating institution followed its own protocols to collect whole blood in K2EDTA tubes. For TCRbeta analysis, collaborators shipped samples in one of three forms: frozen whole blood, isolated PBMCs, or DNA extracted from either of those sample types. Concerning this clone: Its binding antigen is unknown. No much larger clone exists at a distance of one base, and base qualities are not known.

TCRbeta CDR3 regions were amplified from genomic DNA by means of the immunoSEQ Assay, a bias-controlled multiplex PCR. In the authors' own workflow: Nucleated cell counts per sample were estimated from amplification of reference gene primers within the assay. Sequence reads were collapsed and filtered to measure the absolute abundance of every unique TCRbeta CDR3 rearrangement. For each sample, productive Simpson clonality was calculated as the square root of Simpson's diversity index over productive rearrangements. In TCRdb, the immuneACCESS table is reduced to in-frame sequences with V and J assigned. These tables do not hold every clone; where another copy was compared, an unresolved V gene accounts for under half, and the others remain unexplained. That table gives V, J and clone size, and the DNA gave D and trimming. The sample table records 300,000 to 450,000 clones; 89% of these occur just once. Of the sample, about 3% falls within the top ten clones.

General study outcomes and caveats: The amount of clinical and demographic metadata varied by source and participant and was provided uncurated.

Sequencing was performed on peripheral blood. This TCR derives from a woman under 40 with COVID-19, enrolled during active disease. Recombination connected TRBV4-3 to TRBJ2-1; 11 bases in between match TRBD2. The bases are TGCGCCAGCAGCCAAGATCTCCTAGCGGGGGGAGGTGAGCAGTTCTTC. This is translated as CASSQDLLAGGGEQFF.